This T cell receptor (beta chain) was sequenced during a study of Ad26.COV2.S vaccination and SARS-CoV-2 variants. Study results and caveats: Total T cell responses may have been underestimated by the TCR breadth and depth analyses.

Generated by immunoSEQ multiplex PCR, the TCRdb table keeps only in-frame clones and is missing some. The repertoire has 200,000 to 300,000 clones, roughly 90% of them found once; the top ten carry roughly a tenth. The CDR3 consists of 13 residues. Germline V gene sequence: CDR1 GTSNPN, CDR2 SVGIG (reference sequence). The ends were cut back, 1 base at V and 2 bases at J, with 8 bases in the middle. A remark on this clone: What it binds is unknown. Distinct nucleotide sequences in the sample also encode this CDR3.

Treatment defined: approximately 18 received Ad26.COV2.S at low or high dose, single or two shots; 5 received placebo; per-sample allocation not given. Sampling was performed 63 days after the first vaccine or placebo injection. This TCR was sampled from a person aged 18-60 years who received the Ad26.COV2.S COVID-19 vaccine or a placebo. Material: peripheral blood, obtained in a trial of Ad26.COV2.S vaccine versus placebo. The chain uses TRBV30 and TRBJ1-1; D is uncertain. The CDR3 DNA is TGTGCCTGGAGTGGACAAGGTAACACTGAAGCTTTCTTT. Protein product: CAWSGQGNTEAFF.